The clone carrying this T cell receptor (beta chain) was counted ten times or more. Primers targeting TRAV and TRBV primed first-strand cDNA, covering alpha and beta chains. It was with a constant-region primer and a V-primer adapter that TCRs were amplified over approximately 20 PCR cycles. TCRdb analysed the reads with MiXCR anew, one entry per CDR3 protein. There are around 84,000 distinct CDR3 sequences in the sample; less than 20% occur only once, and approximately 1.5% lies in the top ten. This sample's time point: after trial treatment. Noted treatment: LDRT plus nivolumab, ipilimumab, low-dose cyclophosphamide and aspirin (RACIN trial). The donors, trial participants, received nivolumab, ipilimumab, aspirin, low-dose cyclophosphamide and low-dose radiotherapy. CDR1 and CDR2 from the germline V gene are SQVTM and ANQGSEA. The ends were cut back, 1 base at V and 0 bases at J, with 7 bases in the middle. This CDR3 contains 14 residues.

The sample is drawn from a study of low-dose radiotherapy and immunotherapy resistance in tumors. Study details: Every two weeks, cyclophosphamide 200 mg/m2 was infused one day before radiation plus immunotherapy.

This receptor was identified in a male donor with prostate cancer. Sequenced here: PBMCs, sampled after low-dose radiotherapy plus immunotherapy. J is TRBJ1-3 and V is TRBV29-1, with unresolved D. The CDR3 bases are TGCAGCGTTGAAGCGGGGTCCTCTGGAAACACCATATATTTT. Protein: CSVEAGSSGNTIYF. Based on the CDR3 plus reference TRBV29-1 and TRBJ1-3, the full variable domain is SAVISQKPSRDICQRGTSLTIQCQVDSQVTMMFWYRQQPGQSLTLIATANQGSEATYESGFVIDKFPISRPNLTFSTLTVSNMSPEDSSIYLCSVEAGSSGNTIYFGEGSWLTVV.